Following are 29 T cell receptor beta chains from one sample sequenced in a study of response to subunit inactivated influenza vaccine (dated by TCRdb to the late 2010s). The library was generated by RT-PCR. The instrument was an Illumina HiSeq 2500. TCRdb reran the public reads through fastp at Q25 and MiXCR, keeping productive beta chains. Each record represents a unique CDR3 protein, reported with the most common genes and DNA among its rows. The sample has about 540,000 distinct CDR3 sequences on record, around 25% of them singletons. The top ten clones comprise about 3% of the sample. The same sample was also studied in work on T cells expressing NK-cell markers. Per the second study: TCR beta cDNA libraries were made by 5'RACE template switching that added a universal primer site and unique molecular identifiers.

Specimen: CD4+ T cells sorted from PBMCs, collected about 11 days after vaccination. The receptors stem from a man in his fifties who received an inactivated influenza vaccine. Donor details come from another sample of the same person, matched by shared clones.

V gene TRBV10-3 combines with J gene TRBJ1-1; D perhaps matches TRBD1 (5 bases). CDR1 is ENHRY and CDR2 is SYGVKD in the germline V gene. Trimming left V 7 bases short and J 1 base short, with 10 bases between. The CDR3 has 13 amino acids. In nucleotides, the CDR3 is TGTGCCATCACCAGAGACAGGAACACTGAAGCTTTCTTT. This encodes CAITRDRNTEAFF.

V gene TRBV7-2 combines with J gene TRBJ2-3; 9 bases map to TRBD2. The CDR3 has 17 amino acids. Looked up from germline, CDR1 is SGHTA and CDR2 is FQGNSA. J gave up 4 bases and V 2 bases, and 10 bases lay outside the gene matches. DNA of the CDR3: TGTGCCAGCAGCTTAATGGCGGGAGGGGTAATGGCAGATACGCAGTATTTT. This sequence encodes CASSLMAGGVMADTQYF.

The V gene is TRBV4-1, the J gene TRBJ1-5; the D is unclear. Per germline, CDR1 MGHRA and CDR2 YSYEKL. Between the trimmed V and J ends, which lost 0 bases and 5 bases, there was a span of 11 bases. This CDR3 contains 15 residues. The CDR3 is CASSQDRDGHQPQHF. The CDR3 DNA follows: TGCGCCAGCAGCCAAGATCGGGATGGACATCAGCCCCAGCATTTT.

The chain couples TRBV29-1 to TRBJ2-3; D may match TRBD1 or TRBD2 (6 bases each). The germline V and J ends were trimmed by 5 bases and 2 bases, with 23 bases remaining between them. Germline V gives CDR1 SQVTM, CDR2 ANQGSEA. The CDR3 is 17 amino acids. CDR3 protein: CSVTRSDRGRATDTQYF. The CDR3 coding sequence is TGCAGCGTTACCCGATCGGACCGGGGGCGTGCCACAGATACGCAGTATTTT.

The V call is TRBV12-3 or TRBV12-4, the J call TRBJ2-3, with D possibly matching TRBD1 (6 bases). CDR3 length: 14 residues. The V end was cut by 6 bases, the J end by 3 bases, with 13 bases between. As DNA, the CDR3 is TGTGCCAGCAGCCGACCAGGGGAGACAGATACGCAGTATTTT. Its protein is CASSRPGETDTQYF.

The gene calls are TRBV5-6 and TRBJ2-5; 10 bases fit TRBD2. With 4 bases clipped from V and 4 bases from J, the junction kept 7 bases outside the gene matches. Per germline, CDR1 SGHDT and CDR2 YYEEEE. The CDR3 is 15 residues long. In DNA form, the CDR3 reads TGTGCCAGCAGCCCAAGCGGGAGGGCCTCAGAGACCCAGTACTTC. Its protein is CASSPSGRASETQYF.

The chain combines TRBV27 with TRBJ1-6; D remains ambiguous. The V gene lost 7 bases and the J gene lost 7 bases, with 14 bases spanning the gap. CDR1 and CDR2 from the germline V gene are MNHEY and SMNVEV (reference sequence). The CDR3 contains 14 residues. The CDR3 sequence: CASNSNAVNSPLHF. The CDR3 DNA reads TGTGCCAGCAACTCTAATGCGGTAAATTCACCCCTCCACTTT.

This clonotype was seen more than once but under ten times. The chain is built from TRBV7-2 and TRBJ2-3; either TRBD1 or TRBD2 may supply D (6 bases each). Germline CDR1 reads SGHTA; CDR2 reads FQGNSA. This CDR3 has 15 residues. V lost 8 bases, J lost 0 bases, and 15 bases lay in between. Here the CDR3 DNA reads TGTGCCAGCTTATTCGGGGGCTTTAGCACAGATACGCAGTATTTT. Its protein is CASLFGGFSTDTQYF.

This clonotype was seen only a few times. V gene TRBV6-4 combines with J gene TRBJ2-1; 10 bases are a match to TRBD2. The CDR3 is made up of 15 amino acids. V trimming: 4 bases; J trimming: 6 bases; junction bases outside the gene matches: 6. The germline V gene encodes CDR1 MRHNA and CDR2 SNTAGT. Written as DNA, the CDR3 is TGTGCCAGCAGTGGGACTAGCGGTCCAACCAATGAGCAGTTCTTC. Its protein is CASSGTSGPTNEQFF.

This clonotype was observed a few times. The chain couples TRBV20-1 to TRBJ2-7; D is perhaps TRBD1 or TRBD2 (5 bases each). Germline V lookup: CDR1 DFQATT, CDR2 SNEGSKA (reference sequence). The CDR3 is made up of 12 amino acids. V gave up 6 bases and J gave up 6 bases, with 15 bases separating them. The CDR3 loop reads CSAPGPGVEQYF. The DNA for the CDR3 is TGCAGTGCCCCGGGACCCGGGGTCGAGCAGTACTTC.

The chain couples TRBV5-6 to TRBJ2-5; D is perhaps TRBD1 (6 bases). CDR1 SGHDT and CDR2 YYEEEE come from the germline V gene. The CDR3 is 13 residues long. V was trimmed by 7 bases and J by 4 bases, leaving 14 bases between them. The CDR3 DNA sequence: TGTGCCAGCTCGAGGGGCAGGGGAGAGACCCAGTACTTC. As protein: CASSRGRGETQYF.

The chain is built from TRBV2 and TRBJ1-1; D might be TRBD1 (5 bases). The CDR3 loop spans 13 amino acids. Germline V gene sequence: CDR1 SNHLY, CDR2 FYNNEI. V lost 3 bases and J lost 2, with 7 bases in between. CDR3 nucleotide sequence: TGTGCCAGCAGTGATCAGGGAAACACTGAAGCTTTCTTT. Translated, it gives CASSDQGNTEAFF.

This clonotype occurred a few times. The chain employs TRBV7-2 and TRBJ2-1; 7 bases align to TRBD1. Looked up from germline, CDR1 is SGHTA and CDR2 is FQGNSA. V gave up 5 bases and J gave up 0 bases; unmatched junction bases: 4. The CDR3 runs to 15 residues. The CDR3 DNA reads TGTGCCAGCAGCACAAACAGGGGCTCCTACAATGAGCAGTTCTTC. It translates to CASSTNRGSYNEQFF.

The rearrangement uses TRBV15 and TRBJ2-7; 9 bases fit TRBD1. V lost 1 base, J lost 3 bases, and 4 bases stayed unmatched. CDR1 and CDR2 (germline): LNHNV, YYDKDF (reference sequence). The length of the CDR3 is 15 residues. The CDR3: CATSRAGTGSYEQYF. The CDR3 bases are TGTGCCACCAGCAGAGCGGGGACAGGGAGCTACGAGCAGTACTTC.

The sample holds many counts of this clonotype. The chain is built from TRBV4-3 and TRBJ2-3; D ambiguous. Germline V lookup: CDR1 LGHNA, CDR2 YSLEER. This CDR3 comprises 13 residues. V lost 1 base and J 2 bases, leaving 4 bases between the germline ends. CDR3 sequence (DNA): TGCGCCAGCAGCCAAGGCCCCACAGATACGCAGTATTTT. Translated, it gives CASSQGPTDTQYF.

This clonotype was seen only a few times. This rearrangement joins TRBV28 to TRBJ2-3; D remains unclear. With 4 bases removed from V and 10 bases from J, the gap between germline ends came to 18 bases. The germline gives CDR1 MDHEN, CDR2 SYDVKM. The CDR3 has 14 residues. The DNA for the CDR3 is TGTGCCAGCAGTTCAGGAGCCGTAGGGTACGCGCAGTATTTT. Amino acid sequence: CASSSGAVGYAQYF.

The chain joins TRBV12-3 or TRBV12-4 to TRBJ2-5; 9 bases agree with TRBD2. The length of the CDR3 is 14 residues. V lost 4 bases and J lost 5; bases outside the gene matches: 5. The CDR3 coding sequence is TGTGCCAGCAGTTCCGCGGGGGGGCTGGAGACCCAGTACTTC. Residues: CASSSAGGLETQYF.

This clonotype appeared a few times. The chain carries TRBV6-2 or TRBV6-3 and TRBJ2-7, with D possibly matching TRBD2 (6 bases). Germline-derived CDR1 and CDR2 are MNHEY and SVGEGT. Trimming pared 2 bases from V and 0 bases from J, leaving 14 bases between. This CDR3 comprises 16 residues. This CDR3 reads CASSYTGLDLSYEQYF. The CDR3 nucleotides are TGTGCCAGCAGTTACACGGGACTCGACCTCTCCTACGAGCAGTACTTC.

The chain carries TRBV6-5 and TRBJ1-1, with D perhaps TRBD1 (6 bases). The CDR3 is 16 residues long. V shed 4 bases and J shed 6 bases, with 21 bases lying between them. CDR1 MNHEY and CDR2 SVGAGI come from the germline V gene. The CDR3 reads CASSSLGFGGAAEAFF. CDR3 nucleotide sequence: TGTGCCAGCAGTTCCCTCGGCTTCGGGGGCGCGGCTGAAGCTTTCTTT.

This clonotype occurred many times. The chain combines TRBV6-6 with TRBJ2-2; no definite D call. This CDR3 is built from 12 residues. The V gene lost 3 bases and the J gene lost 3 bases, with 2 bases spanning the gap. Germline lookup yields CDR1 MNHNY and CDR2 SVGAGI (reference sequence). The CDR3 DNA sequence: TGTGCCAGCAGTTATGACACCGGGGAGCTGTTTTTT. Translating gives CASSYDTGELFF.

This CDR3 is CASSGINHQPQHF. For the CDR3, the DNA is TGTGCCAGTTCAGGGATTAATCATCAGCCCCAGCATTTT. The V and J genes are TRBV6-6 and TRBJ1-5, with D perhaps matching TRBD1 (5 bases). V lost 9 bases and J 5 bases, leaving 14 bases between the germline ends. The CDR3 is 13 amino acids. Germline-derived CDR1 and CDR2 are MNHNY and SVGAGI (reference sequence).

CDR3 sequence: CSASPTSGRYNEQFF. In DNA form, the CDR3 reads TGCAGTGCTAGTCCGACTAGCGGGAGGTACAATGAGCAGTTCTTC. The rearrangement joins TRBV20-1 to TRBJ2-1, with 13 bases matching TRBD2. The CDR3 is made up of 15 amino acids. Trimming removed 3 bases from V and 4 bases from J; junction bases left unmatched: 3. Germline V gene data show CDR1 as DFQATT and CDR2 as SNEGSKA (reference sequence).

This clonotype was counted between two and nine times. The chain recombines TRBV2 with TRBJ2-7; TRBD1 agrees at 7 bases. V was clipped by 0 bases and J by 0 bases; unmatched bases: 11. The CDR3 sequence is 18 residues long. Germline assignment: CDR1 SNHLY and CDR2 FYNNEI. CDR3 coding DNA: TGTGCCAGCAGTGAAGCGCTTCTGGGGGACAGACCCTCCTACGAGCAGTACTTC. Translating gives CASSEALLGDRPSYEQYF.

V is TRBV24-1 and J is TRBJ2-2; D uncertain. The CDR3 runs 12 residues. In germline, CDR1 is KGHDR, CDR2 SFDVKD. V gave up 6 bases and J gave up 4 bases, with 5 bases separating them. The CDR3 spells CATSRLTGELFF. DNA of the CDR3: TGTGCCACCAGTAGACTCACCGGGGAGCTGTTTTTT.

This clonotype turned up a few times. The V and J genes are TRBV20-1 and TRBJ2-3; D is perhaps TRBD1 (6 bases). The V end lost 6 bases, the J end lost 0 bases, and 13 bases lay between the germline ends. The CDR3 length is 14 residues. In germline, CDR1 is DFQATT, CDR2 SNEGSKA (reference sequence). The CDR3 nucleotides read TGCAGTGCCCCGGGACAAACTAGCACAGATACGCAGTATTTT. Translation gives CSAPGQTSTDTQYF.

The gene calls are TRBV11-2 and TRBJ2-7; D tentatively fits TRBD1 or TRBD2 (5 bases each). The V end lost 2 bases, the J end lost 1 base, and 15 bases lay between the germline ends. CDR1 SGHAT and CDR2 FQNNGV come from the germline V gene. The CDR3 spans 16 residues. Here the CDR3 DNA reads TGTGCCAGCAGCTTATTGGCCGGGACGTCATCCTACGAGCAGTACTTC. This encodes CASSLLAGTSSYEQYF.

This clonotype was seen only a few times. The gene calls are TRBV7-8 and TRBJ1-4; the match to TRBD1 covers 9 bases. J was trimmed by 6 bases and V by 5 bases; bases with no gene match: 7. CDR1 and CDR2 from the germline V gene are SGHVS and FQNEAQ. CDR3 size: 15 residues. In DNA, the CDR3 is TGTGCCAGCAGCCCAGGACAGGGGCGCTATGAAAAACTGTTTTTT. Encoded protein: CASSPGQGRYEKLFF.

This chain connects TRBV12-3 or TRBV12-4 to TRBJ2-3; possible D gene TRBD2, 6 bases. The CDR3 length is 16 residues. V was trimmed by 8 bases and J by 3 bases, leaving 21 bases between them. The CDR3 sequence: CASGLGGPQGTDTQYF. For the CDR3, the DNA is TGTGCCAGCGGTCTTGGAGGGCCCCAAGGAACAGATACGCAGTATTTT.

CDR3 DNA sequence: TGTGCCAGCAGGGGTGCGAACACCGGGGAGCTGTTTTTT. Protein product: CASRGANTGELFF. The chain combines TRBV6-2 or TRBV6-3 with TRBJ2-2; no clear D. CDR3 size: 13 residues. The V gene's germline CDR1 is MNHEY and CDR2 SVGEGT. V was clipped by 6 bases and J by 0 bases, with 5 bases between them.